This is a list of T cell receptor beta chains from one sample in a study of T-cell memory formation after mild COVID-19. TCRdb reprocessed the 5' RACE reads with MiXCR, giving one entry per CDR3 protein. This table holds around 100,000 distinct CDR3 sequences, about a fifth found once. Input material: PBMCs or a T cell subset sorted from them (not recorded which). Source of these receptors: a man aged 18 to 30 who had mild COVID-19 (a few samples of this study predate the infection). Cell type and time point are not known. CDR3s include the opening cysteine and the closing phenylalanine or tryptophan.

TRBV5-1 CASSLAGYYTDTQYF
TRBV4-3 CASSQVGRGTETQYF
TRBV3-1 CATEGDTDEKLFF
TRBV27 CASSLFLAGELFF
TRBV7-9 CASIHTLMGIEQFF
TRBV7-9 CASSHPSLAGINEQFF
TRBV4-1 CASSQEHSSYNEQFF
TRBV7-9 CVSSLAQGLAVETQYF
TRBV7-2 CASSFEGFTGELFF
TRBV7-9 CASSGEPGQKAYEQYF
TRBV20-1 CSDQTEVCNEQFF
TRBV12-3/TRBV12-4 CASSLTDSNTGELFF
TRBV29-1 CSDGHYGYTF
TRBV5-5 CASSSDGNLHGYTF
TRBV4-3 CASSPLPGRTNEKLFF
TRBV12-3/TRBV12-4 CASRIGTGNSDTQYF
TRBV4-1 CASSQEGTRGYEAFF
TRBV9 CASSVAGRSDYGYTF
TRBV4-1 CASSQEGMPNYGYTF
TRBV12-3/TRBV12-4 CASTLGRGELYGYTF
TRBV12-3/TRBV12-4 CASSPHLTDTQYF
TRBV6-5 CASSYSTRVPNEKLFF
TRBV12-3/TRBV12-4 CASTKGQGDTQYF
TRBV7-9 CASSPLPGTGGIYGYTF
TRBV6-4 CASSDGTDPYNEQFF
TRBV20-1 CSARLPAGTGGSEQFF
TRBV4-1 CASSQGKVGQFF
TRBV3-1 CASSLSTGRDYYGYTF
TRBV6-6 CASSYSGTSGGVAYF
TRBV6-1 CASSRTGKINYGYTF
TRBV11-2 CASSLVAGQLFF
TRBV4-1 CASSQYGGPTGELFF
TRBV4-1 CASSPPGFFNEQFF
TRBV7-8 CASSEQGTYNEQFF
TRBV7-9 CASSFRGNTGELFF
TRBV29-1 CSVSGGGHGANVLTF
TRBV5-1 CASSLTGLGPNEQFF
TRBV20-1 CSAIRWETGANVLTF
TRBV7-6 CASSATENTEAFF
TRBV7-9 CASSPRTGAGETQYF
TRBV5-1 CASSWGPVITSGANVLTF
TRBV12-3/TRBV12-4 CASSPWTGNNEQFF
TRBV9 CASSVAQRSTDTQYF
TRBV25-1 CASSGQGFNSPLHF
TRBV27 CASRQGRHEQYF
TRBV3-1 CASSLAFGSTMWSAQETQYF